The source of this TCR beta chain is a study of CD8 T cells in Susac syndrome. Random hexamers primed reverse transcription of about 0.45 to 1 ug RNA. Multiplex immunoSEQ PCR targeted 54 Vbeta and 13 Jbeta TCR beta segments. TCRdb independently ran MiXCR on the immunoSEQ multiplex PCR reads; one entry per CDR3 protein. Of more than 150,000 distinct CDR3 sequences in the sample, roughly 94% are singletons; the top ten hold roughly 0.08%. CD8+ and CD4+ blood T cells underwent TCR beta sequencing. Age- and sex-matched healthy donors served as the control group. TEMRA cells were FACS-enriched, and CD8+ and CD4+ T cells were isolated negatively. The material sequenced was CD4+ T cells from PBMCs. The clonotype originates from a human donor in good health.

CDR3 loop: CASRPLGAQETQYF. The CDR3 nucleotides read TGTGCCAGCAGACCTCTAGGGGCCCAAGAGACCCAGTACTTC. The V gene is TRBV3-1, the J gene TRBJ2-5; D may be TRBD1 (5 bases). This CDR3 is 14 amino acids long. The V end lost 6 bases, the J end lost 1 base, and 12 bases lay between the germline ends. CDR1 and CDR2 from the germline V gene are LGHDT and YNNKEL (reference sequence).